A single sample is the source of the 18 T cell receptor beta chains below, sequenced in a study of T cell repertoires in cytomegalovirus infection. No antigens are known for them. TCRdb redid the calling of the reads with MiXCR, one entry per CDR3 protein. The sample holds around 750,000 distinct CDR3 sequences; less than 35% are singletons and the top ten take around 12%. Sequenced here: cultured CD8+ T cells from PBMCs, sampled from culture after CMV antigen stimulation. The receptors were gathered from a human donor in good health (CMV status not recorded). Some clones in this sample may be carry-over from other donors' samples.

CDR3 in DNA: TGTGCCACCAGTGACCTAGAAGCAGATACGCAGTATTTT. Residues: CATSDLEADTQYF. V is TRBV24-1 and J is TRBJ2-3; no firm D call. Trimming removed 4 bases from V and 4 bases from J, with 8 bases in between. The CDR3 length is 13 residues. Germline V gene data show CDR1 as KGHDR and CDR2 as SFDVKD.

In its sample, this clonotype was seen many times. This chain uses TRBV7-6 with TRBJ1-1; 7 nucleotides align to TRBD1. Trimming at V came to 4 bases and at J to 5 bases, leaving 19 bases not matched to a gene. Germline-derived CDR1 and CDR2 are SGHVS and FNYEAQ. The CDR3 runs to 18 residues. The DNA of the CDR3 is TGTGCCAGCAGCTCCCGAGGACAGGAAATACTACTGGGGACTGAAGCTTTCTTT. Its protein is CASSSRGQEILLGTEAFF.

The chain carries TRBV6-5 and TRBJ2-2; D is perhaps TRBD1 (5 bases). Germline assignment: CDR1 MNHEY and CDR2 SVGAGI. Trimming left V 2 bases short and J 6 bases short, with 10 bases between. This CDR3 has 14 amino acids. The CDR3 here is CASSYPGAAGELFF. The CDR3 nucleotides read TGTGCCAGCAGTTACCCTGGGGCGGCCGGGGAGCTGTTTTTT.

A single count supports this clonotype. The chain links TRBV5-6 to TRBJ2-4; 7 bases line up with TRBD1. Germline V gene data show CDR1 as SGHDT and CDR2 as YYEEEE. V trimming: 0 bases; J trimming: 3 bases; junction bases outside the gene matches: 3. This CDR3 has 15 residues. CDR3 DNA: TGTGCCAGCAGCTTGGCCCGGGACAGCAAAAACATTCAGTACTTC. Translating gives CASSLARDSKNIQYF. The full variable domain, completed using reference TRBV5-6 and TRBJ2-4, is DAGVTQSPTHLIKTRGQQVTLRCSPKSGHDTVSWYQQALGQGPQFIFQYYEEEERQRGNFPDRFSGHQFPNYSSELNVNALLLGDSALYLCASSLARDSKNIQYFGAGTRLSVL.

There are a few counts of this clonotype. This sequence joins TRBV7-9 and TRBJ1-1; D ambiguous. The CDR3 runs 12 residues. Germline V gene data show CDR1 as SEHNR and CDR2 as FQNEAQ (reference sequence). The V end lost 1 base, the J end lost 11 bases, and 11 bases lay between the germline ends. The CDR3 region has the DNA TGTGCCAGCAGCTTAGACGGGCGAGGGGCTTTCTTT. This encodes CASSLDGRGAFF.

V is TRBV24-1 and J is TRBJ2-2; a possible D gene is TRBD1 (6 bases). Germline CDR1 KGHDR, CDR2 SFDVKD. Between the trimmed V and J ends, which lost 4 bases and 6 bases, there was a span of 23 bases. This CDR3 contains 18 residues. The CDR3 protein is CATSERQGKRVTAGELFF. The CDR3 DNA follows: TGTGCCACCAGTGAGCGTCAGGGGAAAAGAGTGACCGCCGGGGAGCTGTTTTTT.

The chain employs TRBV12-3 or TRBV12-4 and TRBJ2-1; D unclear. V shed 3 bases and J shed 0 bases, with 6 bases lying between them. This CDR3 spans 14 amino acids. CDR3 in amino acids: CASSFASSYNEQFF. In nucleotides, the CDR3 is TGTGCCAGCAGTTTCGCAAGCTCCTACAATGAGCAGTTCTTC.

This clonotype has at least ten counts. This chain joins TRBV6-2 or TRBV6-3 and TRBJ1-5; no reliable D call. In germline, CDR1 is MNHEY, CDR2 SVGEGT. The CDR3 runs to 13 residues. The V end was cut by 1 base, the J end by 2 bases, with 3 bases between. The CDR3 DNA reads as TGTGCCAGCAGTTACTTGGGCAATCAGCCCCAGCATTTT. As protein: CASSYLGNQPQHF.

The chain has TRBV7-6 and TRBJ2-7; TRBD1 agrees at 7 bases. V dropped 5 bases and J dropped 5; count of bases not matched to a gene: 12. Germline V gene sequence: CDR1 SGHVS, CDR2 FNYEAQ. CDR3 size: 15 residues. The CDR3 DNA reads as TGTGCCAGCAGCCCGACAGGGCCTGCCGGGGACGAGCAGTACTTC. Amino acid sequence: CASSPTGPAGDEQYF.

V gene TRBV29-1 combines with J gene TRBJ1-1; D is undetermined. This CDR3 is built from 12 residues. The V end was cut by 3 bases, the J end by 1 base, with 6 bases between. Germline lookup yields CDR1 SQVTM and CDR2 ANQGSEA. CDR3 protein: CSVDPQNTEAFF. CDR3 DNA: TGCAGCGTTGATCCGCAGAACACTGAAGCTTTCTTT.

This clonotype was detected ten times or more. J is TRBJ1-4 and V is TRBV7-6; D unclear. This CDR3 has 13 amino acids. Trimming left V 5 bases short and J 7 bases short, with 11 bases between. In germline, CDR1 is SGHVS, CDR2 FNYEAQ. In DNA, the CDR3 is TGTGCCAGCAGCCCACCCCAAGGTGAAAAACTGTTTTTT. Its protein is CASSPPQGEKLFF.

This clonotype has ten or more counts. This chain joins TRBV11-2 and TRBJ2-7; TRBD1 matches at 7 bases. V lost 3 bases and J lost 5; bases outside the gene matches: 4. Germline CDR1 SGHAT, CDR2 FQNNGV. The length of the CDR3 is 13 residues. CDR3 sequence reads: CASSLTGMHEQYV. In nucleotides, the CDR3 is TGTGCCAGCAGCTTGACAGGGATGCACGAGCAGTACGTC.

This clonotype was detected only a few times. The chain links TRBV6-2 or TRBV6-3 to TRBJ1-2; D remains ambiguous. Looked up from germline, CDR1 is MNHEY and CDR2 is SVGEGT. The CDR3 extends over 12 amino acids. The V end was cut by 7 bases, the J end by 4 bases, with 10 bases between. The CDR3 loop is CASTSVVYGYTF. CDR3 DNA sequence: TGTGCCAGCACCTCCGTTGTCTATGGCTACACCTTC.

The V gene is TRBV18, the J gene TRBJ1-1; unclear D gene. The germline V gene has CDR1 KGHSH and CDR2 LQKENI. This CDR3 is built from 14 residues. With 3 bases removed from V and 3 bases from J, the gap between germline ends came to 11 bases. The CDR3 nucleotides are TGTGCCAGCTCACCCACACGTGGTTACACTGAAGCTTTCTTT. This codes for CASSPTRGYTEAFF.

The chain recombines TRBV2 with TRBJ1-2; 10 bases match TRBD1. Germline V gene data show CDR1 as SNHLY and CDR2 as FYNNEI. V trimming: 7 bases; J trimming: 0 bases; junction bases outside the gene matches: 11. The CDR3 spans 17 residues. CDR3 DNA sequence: TGTGCCAGCATTCGTCCCGGGACAGGGGCCTCTAACTATGGCTACACCTTC. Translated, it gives CASIRPGTGASNYGYTF.

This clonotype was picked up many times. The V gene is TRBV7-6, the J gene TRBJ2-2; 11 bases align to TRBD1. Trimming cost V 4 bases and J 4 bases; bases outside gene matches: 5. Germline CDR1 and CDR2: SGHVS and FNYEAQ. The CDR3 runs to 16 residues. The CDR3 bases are TGTGCCAGCAGCTCGCCCGGGACAGGGGGCACCGGGGAGCTGTTTTTT. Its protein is CASSSPGTGGTGELFF.

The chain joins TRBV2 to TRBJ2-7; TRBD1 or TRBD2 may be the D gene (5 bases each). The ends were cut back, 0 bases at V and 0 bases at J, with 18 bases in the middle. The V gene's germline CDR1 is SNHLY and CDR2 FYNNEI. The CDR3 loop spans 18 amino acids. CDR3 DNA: TGTGCCAGCAGTGAAGCCTTACAACTGGGGGAAGCCTCCTACGAGCAGTACTTC. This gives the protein CASSEALQLGEASYEQYF.

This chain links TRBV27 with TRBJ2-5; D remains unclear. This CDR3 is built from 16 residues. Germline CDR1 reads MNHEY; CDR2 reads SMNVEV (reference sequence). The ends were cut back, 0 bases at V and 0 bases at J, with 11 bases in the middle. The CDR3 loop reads CASSLSAGDYQETQYF. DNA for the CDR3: TGTGCCAGCAGTTTATCTGCAGGAGACTACCAAGAGACCCAGTACTTC.